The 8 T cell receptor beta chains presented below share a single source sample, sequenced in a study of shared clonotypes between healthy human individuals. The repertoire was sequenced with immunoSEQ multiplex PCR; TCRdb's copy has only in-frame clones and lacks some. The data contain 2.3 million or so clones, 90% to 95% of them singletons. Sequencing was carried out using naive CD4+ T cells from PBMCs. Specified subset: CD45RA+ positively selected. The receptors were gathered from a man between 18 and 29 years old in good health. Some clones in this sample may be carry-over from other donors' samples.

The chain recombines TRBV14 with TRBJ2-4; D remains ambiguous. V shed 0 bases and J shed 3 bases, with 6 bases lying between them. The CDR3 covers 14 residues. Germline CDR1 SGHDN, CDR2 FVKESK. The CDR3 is CASSQEPFKNIQYF. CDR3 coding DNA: TGTGCCAGCAGCCAAGAGCCCTTCAAAAACATTCAGTACTTC.

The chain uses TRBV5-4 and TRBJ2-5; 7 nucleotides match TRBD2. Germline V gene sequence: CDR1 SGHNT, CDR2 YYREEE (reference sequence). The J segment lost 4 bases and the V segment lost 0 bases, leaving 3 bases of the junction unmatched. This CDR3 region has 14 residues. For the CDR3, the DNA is TGTGCCAGCAGCTTGGCCTTAGCGGGAGAGACCCAGTACTTC. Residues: CASSLALAGETQYF.

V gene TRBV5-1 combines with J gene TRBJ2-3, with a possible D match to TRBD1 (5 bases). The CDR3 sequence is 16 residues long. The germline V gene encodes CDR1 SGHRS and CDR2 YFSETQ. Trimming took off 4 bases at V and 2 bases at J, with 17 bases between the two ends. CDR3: CASSLPGHRNTDTQYF. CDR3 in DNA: TGCGCCAGCAGCCTACCAGGGCACAGGAACACAGATACGCAGTATTTT.

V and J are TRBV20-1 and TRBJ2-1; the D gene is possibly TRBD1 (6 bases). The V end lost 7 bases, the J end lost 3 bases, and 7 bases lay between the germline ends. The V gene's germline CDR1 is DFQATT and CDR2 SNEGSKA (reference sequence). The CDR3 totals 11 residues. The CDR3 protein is CSEGDYNEQFF. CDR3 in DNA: TGCAGTGAGGGGGACTACAATGAGCAGTTCTTC.

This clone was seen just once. The CDR3 sequence: CASSECGIANYGYTF. CDR3 DNA sequence: TGCGCCAGCAGTGAGTGCGGGATAGCTAACTATGGCTACACCTTC. The chain carries TRBV10-1 and TRBJ1-2, with D hard to call. CDR1 is WNHNN and CDR2 is SYGVQD in the germline V gene (reference sequence). The CDR3 extends over 15 amino acids. Trimming removed 1 base at V and 0 bases at J, with 9 bases between.

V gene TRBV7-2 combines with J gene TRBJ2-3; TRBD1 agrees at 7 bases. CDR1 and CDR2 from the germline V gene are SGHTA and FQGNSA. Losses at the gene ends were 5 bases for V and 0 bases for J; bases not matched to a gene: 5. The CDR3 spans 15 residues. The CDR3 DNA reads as TGTGCCAGCAGCCGACGGACAGGTAGCACAGATACGCAGTATTTT. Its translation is CASSRRTGSTDTQYF.

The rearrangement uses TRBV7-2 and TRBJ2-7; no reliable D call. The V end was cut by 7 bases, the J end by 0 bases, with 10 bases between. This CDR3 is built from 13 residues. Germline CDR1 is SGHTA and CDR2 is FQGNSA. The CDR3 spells CASKTPSSYEQYF. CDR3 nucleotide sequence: TGTGCCAGCAAGACTCCTAGCTCCTACGAGCAGTACTTC.

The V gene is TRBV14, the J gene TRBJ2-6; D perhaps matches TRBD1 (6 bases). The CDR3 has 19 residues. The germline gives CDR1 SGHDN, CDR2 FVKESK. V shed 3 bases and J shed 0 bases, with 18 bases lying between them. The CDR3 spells CASSQKYRALLSGANVLTF. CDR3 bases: TGTGCCAGCAGCCAGAAATACAGGGCCCTCCTCTCTGGGGCCAACGTCCTGACTTTC. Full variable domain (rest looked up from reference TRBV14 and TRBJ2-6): EAGVTQFPSHSVIEKGQTVTLRCDPISGHDNLYWYRRVMGKEIKFLLHFVKESKQDESGMPNNRFLAERTGGTYSTLKVQPAELEDSGVYFCASSQKYRALLSGANVLTFGAGSRLTVL.